The rows below give T cell receptor beta chains drawn from one sample of a study of T cells in Graves' hyperthyroidism and ophthalmopathy. TCRdb reprocessed the multiplex PCR reads with MiXCR, giving one entry per CDR3 protein. The data contain some 500,000 distinct CDR3 sequences, approximately 14% of them singletons. Sequencing used blood. Every receptor here comes from a woman under 30 with Graves' hyperthyroidism. CDR3s include the opening cysteine and the closing phenylalanine or tryptophan. The D gene is left open where the match is weak. A row's size may be missing; if present it is once, few, many or a size class.

D	size	J	V	CDR3	DNA
.	many	TRBJ2-1	TRBV4-2	CASSQVGTVEQFF	TGTGCCAGCAGCCAAGTGGGAACGGTTGAGCAGTTCTTC
.	many	TRBJ1-1	TRBV19	CATRSRWTRLEAFF	TGTGCCACAAGGTCTCGGTGGACGCGCCTTGAAGCTTTCTTT
TRBD2	many	TRBJ2-3	TRBV27	CAIRLAGADTQYF	TGTGCCATCCGACTAGCGGGGGCAGATACGCAGTATTTT
.	many	TRBJ1-5	TRBV2	CASSDSGPSNQPQHF	TGTGCCAGCAGTGATTCAGGGCCAAGCAATCAGCCCCAGCATTTT
.	few	TRBJ2-4	TRBV19	CASSLEGRWAKNIQYF	TGTGCCAGTAGTCTCGAGGGACGGTGGGCCAAAAACATTCAGTACTTC
.	many	TRBJ2-5	TRBV7-3	CASSLTGRGETQYF	TGTGCCAGCAGCTTGACAGGGAGGGGAGAGACCCAGTACTTC
.	.	TRBJ1-4	TRBV6-2/TRBV6-3	CASSYSKASRGEKLFF	TGTGCCAGCAGTTACTCGAAGGCATCGAGGGGTGAAAAACTGTTTTTT
TRBD2	many	TRBJ2-1	TRBV29-1	CSVASSGGSYNEQFF	TGCAGCGTAGCCTCTAGCGGGGGCTCCTACAATGAGCAGTTCTTC
TRBD2	many	TRBJ2-3	TRBV11-3	CASSYGGRRADTQYF	TGTGCCAGCAGCTACGGCGGGAGGCGGGCAGATACGCAGTATTTT
TRBD2	.	TRBJ2-1	TRBV7-3	CASSFGLAGLYNEQFF	TGTGCCAGCAGCTTCGGACTAGCGGGACTGTACAATGAGCAGTTCTTC
.	.	TRBJ1-1	TRBV13	CASKMFRNTEAFF	TGTGCCAGCAAAATGTTCCGGAACACTGAAGCTTTCTTT
.	once	TRBJ2-1	TRBV27	CASSTSGQGVISEQFF	.
.	.	TRBJ2-1	TRBV7-2	CPSSLRRYEQFF	TGTCCCAGCAGCTTACGGAGGTATGAGCAGTTCTTC
.	few	TRBJ2-1	TRBV20-1	CSALVGEFNEQFF	TGCAGTGCTCTAGTGGGAGAGTTTAATGAGCAGTTCTTC
TRBD2	many	TRBJ2-3	TRBV20-1	CSARDPKRGLGADTQYF	TGCAGTGCTAGAGATCCTAAGCGGGGTCTCGGAGCAGATACGCAGTATTTT
.	many	TRBJ2-3	TRBV3-1	CASSQDRLAADTQYF	TGTGCCAGCAGCCAAGATCGTCTAGCCGCAGATACGCAGTATTTT
.	.	TRBJ1-5	TRBV24-1	CATSDLGHLEPSNQPQHF	TGTGCCACCAGTGATTTGGGACATCTGGAACCCTCCAATCAGCCCCAGCATTTT
.	many	TRBJ2-1	TRBV6-2/TRBV6-3	CASTSTSGRADNEQFF	TGTGCCAGCACTTCAACATCGGGACGGGCGGACAATGAGCAGTTCTTC
TRBD1	many	TRBJ1-1	TRBV12-3/TRBV12-4	CASRAPYRGTEAFF	TGTGCCAGCAGGGCACCATACAGGGGTACTGAAGCTTTCTTT
.	.	TRBJ2-5	TRBV24-1	CATNRGHQETQYF	TGTGCCACCAATAGGGGACACCAGGAGACCCAGTACTTC
.	many	TRBJ2-3	TRBV14	CASSWNLATDTQYF	TGTGCCAGCAGCTGGAACCTGGCCACAGATACGCAGTATTTT
.	.	TRBJ1-5	TRBV27	CATSENNQPQHF	TGTGCCACTTCGGAGAACAATCAGCCCCAGCATTTT
.	many	TRBJ2-1	TRBV24-1	CATSDFRGQGYNEQFF	TGTGCCACCAGTGATTTCCGGGGCCAGGGATACAATGAGCAGTTCTTC
.	many	TRBJ2-1	TRBV11-3	CASSPGPGERGFEQFF	TGTGCCAGCAGCCCAGGGCCGGGGGAAAGGGGTTTTGAGCAGTTCTTC